What follows are 28 T cell receptor beta chains derived from one specimen sequenced in a study of cytomegalovirus exposure and HLA in healthy donors. Primers for the PCR totalled 60 Vbeta and 13 Jbeta. Using immunoSEQ multiplex PCR, the repertoire was profiled, and TCRdb retains in-frame clones only, with some absent. Here the sample spans fewer than 150,000 clones, roughly 83% being singletons. The material sequenced was PBMCs. These receptors all stem from a middle-aged man in good health and CMV-seropositive.

The V call is TRBV27, the J call TRBJ2-5; D gene unclear. The end of the DNA fits TRBJ2-7 better, so the J call may be wrong. CDR1 is MNHEY and CDR2 is SMNVEV in the germline V gene (reference sequence). The CDR3 has 13 residues. The CDR3 here is CASSLQKRHEQYF. DNA for the CDR3: TGTGCCAGCAGTTTACAGAAAAGACACGAGCAGTACTTC.

V is TRBV7-9 and J is TRBJ1-3; D is uncertain. Germline assignment: CDR1 SEHNR and CDR2 FQNEAQ (reference sequence). The V end was cut by 4 bases, the J end by 4 bases, with 11 bases between. The CDR3 has 14 residues. The CDR3 nucleotides are TGTGCCAGCAGCTCCATCGCCGCGGGAAACACCATATATTTT. It is translated as CASSSIAAGNTIYF.

The table lists this clone with a count of one. This chain joins TRBV7-2 and TRBJ2-5; 8 positions agree with TRBD2. This CDR3 is built from 12 residues. Losses at the gene ends were 5 bases for V and 7 bases for J; bases not matched to a gene: 3. CDR1 is SGHTA and CDR2 is FQGNSA in the germline V gene. The CDR3 spells CASSPGGRTQYF. CDR3 DNA sequence: TGTGCCAGCAGCCCGGGAGGGCGGACCCAGTACTTC.

A few counts support this clone. CDR3 coding DNA: TGTGCCAGCCACCAGGGGGCGGGGGATGTAGATACGCAGTATTTT. It yields the protein CASHQGAGDVDTQYF. V is TRBV28 and J is TRBJ2-3; weak D call: TRBD1 (8 bases). V lost 8 bases and J 5 bases, leaving 20 bases between the germline ends. The CDR3 extends over 15 amino acids. The germline V gene encodes CDR1 MDHEN and CDR2 SYDVKM.

For the CDR3, the DNA is TGTGCCAGCACCCGGGACTTATCCAGGAGTGAGCAGTTCTTC. It yields the protein CASTRDLSRSEQFF. The chain joins TRBV9 to TRBJ2-1, with D maybe TRBD2 (6 bases). Germline CDR1 SGDLS, CDR2 YYNGEE. This CDR3 is 14 amino acids long. With 6 bases removed from V and 9 bases from J, the gap between germline ends came to 19 bases.

The gene calls are TRBV5-6 and TRBJ2-7; no firm D call. From germline, CDR1 is SGHDT and CDR2 YYEEEE. The length of the CDR3 is 13 residues. V was cut by 0 bases and J by 1 base, with 5 bases left in between. This chain's CDR3 is CASSLDTSYEQYF. CDR3 coding DNA: TGTGCCAGCAGCTTGGATACTTCCTACGAGCAGTACTTC.

The chain uses TRBV6-5 and TRBJ1-6, with 11 bases that match TRBD1. J gave up 10 bases and V 3 bases, and 5 bases lay outside the gene matches. Germline V gene lookup returns CDR1 MNHEY and CDR2 SVGAGI. CDR3 length equals 15 residues. CDR3 region: CASSYTGQGDSPLHF. The CDR3 region has the DNA TGTGCCAGCAGTTATACGGGACAGGGGGACTCACCCCTCCACTTT.

The chain is built from TRBV7-9 and TRBJ2-3; D not resolved. V lost 5 bases and J 6 bases, leaving 12 bases between the germline ends. In germline, CDR1 is SEHNR, CDR2 FQNEAQ (reference sequence). The CDR3 loop spans 13 amino acids. The CDR3 protein is CASSPGVVDTQYF. In DNA form, the CDR3 reads TGTGCCAGCAGCCCCGGAGTTGTGGATACGCAGTATTTT. Using reference TRBV7-9 and TRBJ2-3 for the parts outside the CDR3, the full variable domain is DTGVSQNPRHKITKRGQNVTFRCDPISEHNRLYWYRQTLGQGPEFLTYFQNEAQLEKSRLLSDRFSAERPKGSFSTLEIQRTEQGDSAMYLCASSPGVVDTQYFGPGTRLTVL.

The chain carries TRBV6-5 and TRBJ1-2; D perhaps matches TRBD1 (5 bases). CDR3 length: 14 residues. The germline V gene encodes CDR1 MNHEY and CDR2 SVGAGI. Trimming removed 6 bases at V and 7 bases at J, with 18 bases between. For the CDR3, the DNA is TGTGCCAGCAGGAAGACAGTGAATGTGGGTGGCTACACCTTC. Protein product: CASRKTVNVGGYTF.

This clone was observed a handful of times. CDR3 bases: TGTGCCAGCAGCCCCGGACAGGGTAGCTATGGCTACACCTTC. It translates to CASSPGQGSYGYTF. The chain joins TRBV5-6 to TRBJ1-2; 8 bases map to TRBD1. The length of the CDR3 is 14 residues. J was trimmed by 4 bases and V by 4 bases; bases with no gene match: 6. From germline, CDR1 is SGHDT and CDR2 YYEEEE.

The chain is built from TRBV7-2 and TRBJ2-7; tentatively, D is TRBD1 (5 bases). This CDR3 region has 13 residues. V dropped 4 bases and J dropped 3 bases, with 10 bases sitting between them. Germline V gene data show CDR1 as SGHTA and CDR2 as FQGNSA. The CDR3 DNA reads TGTGCCAGCAGCTCACGACAGTACTACGAGCAGTACTTC. Residues: CASSSRQYYEQYF. Together with reference TRBV7-2 and TRBJ2-7, the CDR3 gives the full variable domain: GAGVSQSPSNKVTEKGKDVELRCDPISGHTALYWYRQSLGQGLEFLIYFQGNSAPDKSGLPSDRFSAERTGGSVSTLTIQRTQQEDSAVYLCASSSRQYYEQYFGPGTRLTVT.

The CDR3: CASSPGPGGDEKLFF. CDR3 DNA sequence: TGTGCCAGCAGCCCAGGGCCAGGAGGGGATGAAAAACTGTTTTTT. V and J are TRBV28 and TRBJ1-4; maybe TRBD1 (5 bases). The germline V gene has CDR1 MDHEN and CDR2 SYDVKM. The CDR3 runs 15 residues. Trimming stripped 6 bases from V and 6 bases from J, with 17 bases between. Drawing the rest from reference TRBV28 and TRBJ1-4, the complete variable domain is DVKVTQSSRYLVKRTGEKVFLECVQDMDHENMFWYRQDPGLGLRLIYFSYDVKMKEKGDIPEGYSVSREKKERFSLILESASTNQTSMYLCASSPGPGGDEKLFFGSGTQLSVL.

The chain employs TRBV7-9 and TRBJ2-2; no firm D call. The CDR3 contains 13 residues. Germline V lookup: CDR1 SEHNR, CDR2 FQNEAQ (reference sequence). The V end was cut by 3 bases, the J end by 6 bases, with 8 bases between. CDR3: CASSLTVPGELFF. CDR3 DNA: TGTGCCAGCAGCTTGACTGTGCCCGGGGAGCTGTTTTTT.

The CDR3 sequence is CASSSKGPLFEAFF. Written as DNA, the CDR3 is TGTGCCAGCAGCTCAAAGGGGCCCCTTTTTGAAGCTTTCTTT. The chain combines TRBV7-8 with TRBJ1-1; D is perhaps TRBD1 (5 bases). V shed 4 bases and J shed 7 bases, with 16 bases lying between them. The CDR3 contains 14 residues. Germline V gene data show CDR1 as SGHVS and CDR2 as FQNEAQ.

This clone was detected a few times. The rearrangement uses TRBV2 and TRBJ2-7; a weak D match, TRBD1 (5 bases). The V end lost 6 bases, the J end lost 2 bases, and 8 bases lay between the germline ends. The CDR3 loop spans 12 amino acids. Per the germline V gene, CDR1 is SNHLY and CDR2 is FYNNEI. The CDR3 DNA follows: TGTGCCAGCAGGGCCAGGGCCTACGAGCAGTACTTC. As protein: CASRARAYEQYF.

The V gene is TRBV19, the J gene TRBJ2-6, with D perhaps TRBD1 (5 bases). The V gene's germline CDR1 is LNHDA and CDR2 SQIVND (reference sequence). Trimming pared 4 bases from V and 4 bases from J, leaving 11 bases between. The CDR3 totals 15 residues. The DNA for the CDR3 is TGTGCCAGTAGTAAACAGGCCGAAGGGGCCAACGTCCTGACTTTC. It codes for CASSKQAEGANVLTF.

The rearrangement links TRBV19 to TRBJ2-2; no clear D gene. V lost 6 bases to trimming and J lost 4 bases, with 9 bases between them. The CDR3 contains 13 residues. Germline loops: CDR1 LNHDA, CDR2 SQIVND (reference sequence). The DNA of the CDR3 is TGTGCCAGTAGATCCTGGGCCACCGGGGAGCTGTTTTTT. It translates to CASRSWATGELFF. Full variable domain (missing parts from reference TRBV19 and TRBJ2-2): DGGITQSPKYLFRKEGQNVTLSCEQNLNHDAMYWYRQDPGQGLRLIYYSQIVNDFQKGDIAEGYSVSREKKESFPLTVTSAQKNPTAFYLCASRSWATGELFFGEGSRLTVL.

The chain recombines TRBV11-3 with TRBJ2-7, with 12 bases matching TRBD2. V lost 5 bases to trimming and J lost 5 bases; unmatched junction nucleotides: 7. The CDR3 consists of 15 residues. Germline CDR1 reads SGHNT; CDR2 reads YENEEA. The CDR3 DNA reads TGTGCCAGCAGCACCCCCGGACTAGCGGGACACGAGCAGTACTTC. It encodes CASSTPGLAGHEQYF.

The CDR3 spells CASSQGIQGSKETQYF. CDR3 in DNA: TGCGCCAGCAGCCAAGGAATACAGGGCTCAAAAGAGACCCAGTACTTC. V usage is TRBV4-1 and J usage is TRBJ2-5, with D maybe TRBD1 (6 bases). The V and J ends lost 1 base and 3 bases respectively, with 15 bases between them. Germline-derived CDR1 and CDR2 are MGHRA and YSYEKL. There are 16 residues in the CDR3.

The V call is TRBV5-5, the J call TRBJ1-5; 12 bases agree with TRBD1. V shed 0 bases and J 7 bases; nucleotides not matched to a gene: 5. The CDR3 is 16 amino acids. Germline-derived CDR1 and CDR2 are SGHKS and YYEKEE (reference sequence). The CDR3 sequence: CASSLGGQGAGQPQHF. DNA for the CDR3: TGTGCCAGCAGCTTGGGGGGACAGGGGGCAGGGCAGCCCCAGCATTTT.

This clone was observed a handful of times. J is TRBJ2-7 and V is TRBV28, with 7 bases identical to TRBD1. Germline-derived CDR1 and CDR2 are MDHEN and SYDVKM. The CDR3 is made up of 15 amino acids. V shed 6 bases and J 7 bases; nucleotides not matched to a gene: 15. The CDR3 DNA follows: TGTGCCAGCAGGCGTCTGGGACAGCTGCCTTGTGAGCAGTACTTC. This gives the protein CASRRLGQLPCEQYF. Full variable domain (rest looked up from reference TRBV28 and TRBJ2-7): DVKVTQSSRYLVKRTGEKVFLECVQDMDHENMFWYRQDPGLGLRLIYFSYDVKMKEKGDIPEGYSVSREKKERFSLILESASTNQTSMYLCASRRLGQLPCEQYFGPGTRLTVT.

This clone appeared a few times. The J gene is TRBJ1-2, the V gene TRBV18, with 8 bases lining up with TRBD1. The V gene end was trimmed by 3 bases and the J gene end by 5 bases; junction bases not matched to a gene: 8. The CDR3 contains 15 residues. Germline assignment: CDR1 KGHSH and CDR2 LQKENI. CDR3 DNA sequence: TGTGCCAGCTCACCTGTCCCAGGGGGCGGTTATGGCTACACCTTC. Translated: CASSPVPGGGYGYTF. Looking up the rest from reference TRBV18 and TRBJ1-2 gives the full variable domain: NAGVMQNPRHLVRRRGQEARLRCSPMKGHSHVYWYRQLPEEGLKFMVYLQKENIIDESGMPKERFSAEFPKEGPSILRIQQVVRGDSAAYFCASSPVPGGGYGYTFGSGTRLTVV.

This clone was detected only once. The chain couples TRBV5-6 to TRBJ2-3; the D gene is possibly TRBD1 (6 bases). Trimming removed 0 bases from V and 3 bases from J, with 11 bases in between. This CDR3 contains 15 residues. Germline values: CDR1 SGHDT, CDR2 YYEEEE. The DNA for the CDR3 is TGTGCCAGCAGCTTGGTGGCCAGGGGAACAGATACGCAGTATTTT. Translation: CASSLVARGTDTQYF.

V is TRBV11-3 and J is TRBJ1-1; 7 nucleotides match TRBD1. This CDR3 has 13 residues. V dropped 0 bases and J dropped 10; count of bases not matched to a gene: 5. Germline CDR1 is SGHNT and CDR2 is YENEEA. DNA for the CDR3: TGTGCCAGCAGCTTAGAGACAGGGTCTGGAGCTTTCTTT. As protein: CASSLETGSGAFF.

The rearrangement joins TRBV30 to TRBJ2-5; no clear D gene. CDR1 and CDR2 (germline): GTSNPN, SVGIG (reference sequence). V lost 1 base and J lost 0, with 6 bases in between. The CDR3 has 13 residues. CDR3 DNA: TGTGCCTGGAGTGGGTCTAACCAAGAGACCCAGTACTTC. Translating it yields CAWSGSNQETQYF.

Here the CDR3 DNA reads TGTGCCAGCTCATACAACACAGGGGTCGGCAATCAGCCCCAGCATTTT. It encodes CASSYNTGVGNQPQHF. This chain connects TRBV18 to TRBJ1-5; 7 bases fit TRBD1. CDR3 length: 16 residues. Germline V gene lookup returns CDR1 KGHSH and CDR2 LQKENI. V trimming: 5 bases; J trimming: 2 bases; junction bases outside the gene matches: 9. The full variable domain, with the rest looked up from reference TRBV18 and TRBJ1-5, is NAGVMQNPRHLVRRRGQEARLRCSPMKGHSHVYWYRQLPEEGLKFMVYLQKENIIDESGMPKERFSAEFPKEGPSILRIQQVVRGDSAAYFCASSYNTGVGNQPQHFGDGTRLSIL.

The chain uses TRBV2 and TRBJ2-7; a weak D match, TRBD2 (5 bases). This CDR3 contains 13 residues. Germline lookup yields CDR1 SNHLY and CDR2 FYNNEI. V was trimmed by 9 bases and J by 4 bases, leaving 16 bases between them. CDR3 region: CARTSGNGYEQYF. The CDR3 region has the DNA TGTGCCAGAACCTCCGGGAACGGGTACGAGCAGTACTTC.

The chain employs TRBV14 and TRBJ2-7; 9 bases are shared with TRBD2. The CDR3 contains 18 residues. Trimming took 0 bases from V and 3 from J; bases not matched to a gene: 12. CDR1 SGHDN and CDR2 FVKESK come from the germline V gene. The CDR3 spells CASSQELALAGRFYEQYF. As DNA, the CDR3 is TGTGCCAGCAGCCAAGAGCTGGCCCTAGCGGGGCGATTCTACGAGCAGTACTTC.